The rows below give T cell receptor beta chains drawn from one sample of a study of T-cell reconstitution after alpha-beta-depleted transplantation in children. TCRdb redid the calling of the PCR reads with MiXCR, one entry per CDR3 protein. The sample lists about 300,000 distinct CDR3 sequences, around 7.3% occurring once. The input for sequencing was peripheral blood, taken 360 days after TCRalphabeta/CD19-depleted stem cell transplant. These receptors came from a female patient aged 2 to 10 who had a stem cell transplant for Fanconi anemia, so the T cells may come from the graft donor. Each CDR3 is given with its conserved first and last residue. The order of the fields is V gene, CDR3 length, D gene, CDR3 protein. A D gene is named only where the DNA matches it firmly.

v_gene: TRBV2; len: 15; d_gene: TRBD1; CDR3aa: CASSATGQGNTEAFF
v_gene: TRBV20-1; len: 15; d_gene: NA; CDR3aa: CSASRPGSSYNEQFF
v_gene: TRBV7-3; len: 18; d_gene: NA; CDR3aa: CASSSPPSGQNNVGELFF
v_gene: TRBV6-2/TRBV6-3; len: 14; d_gene: NA; CDR3aa: CASSYYRLNTEAFF
v_gene: TRBV12-5; len: 13; d_gene: NA; CDR3aa: CASGLVSASEAFF
v_gene: TRBV6-5; len: 13; d_gene: NA; CDR3aa: CASRPGRHYGYTF
v_gene: TRBV3-1; len: 13; d_gene: NA; CDR3aa: CASSQVLRGEQYF
v_gene: TRBV5-1; len: 14; d_gene: NA; CDR3aa: CASSRLQENTEAFF
v_gene: TRBV7-9; len: 12; d_gene: NA; CDR3aa: CASSLVADTQYF
v_gene: TRBV12-3/TRBV12-4; len: 17; d_gene: TRBD1; CDR3aa: CASNTNPGQGDNYGYTF
v_gene: TRBV7-8; len: 16; d_gene: NA; CDR3aa: CASSRGGALAKNIQYF
v_gene: TRBV6-5; len: 13; d_gene: NA; CDR3aa: CASSYESGNTIYF
v_gene: TRBV4-3; len: 16; d_gene: TRBD2; CDR3aa: CASSQEGAGGGVTQYF
v_gene: TRBV12-3/TRBV12-4; len: 14; d_gene: NA; CDR3aa: CASSRTSVNNEQFF
v_gene: TRBV9; len: 16; d_gene: TRBD2; CDR3aa: CASSADPSGATDTQYF
v_gene: TRBV4-3; len: 14; d_gene: NA; CDR3aa: CASSQHTNTGELFF
v_gene: TRBV5-1; len: 15; d_gene: NA; CDR3aa: CASSSRFPSTDTQYF
v_gene: TRBV18; len: 16; d_gene: TRBD2; CDR3aa: CASSRPSGLVYNEQFF
v_gene: TRBV20-1; len: 14; d_gene: NA; CDR3aa: CSARPTGQLNGYTF
v_gene: TRBV14; len: 15; d_gene: TRBD1; CDR3aa: CASSHQGVLNEKLFF
v_gene: TRBV6-2/TRBV6-3; len: 14; d_gene: NA; CDR3aa: CASSPGVGAGELFF
v_gene: TRBV18; len: 19; d_gene: TRBD1; CDR3aa: CASSPKPRGPSSYNSPLHF
v_gene: TRBV2; len: 15; d_gene: NA; CDR3aa: CASSESGRIYNEQFF
v_gene: TRBV28; len: 16; d_gene: NA; CDR3aa: CASSSPTEYSGNTIYF
v_gene: TRBV9; len: 18; d_gene: TRBD2; CDR3aa: CASSSRTSGAFSYNEQFF
v_gene: TRBV14; len: 15; d_gene: NA; CDR3aa: CASSHYPDRSTEAFF
v_gene: TRBV11-2; len: 17; d_gene: NA; CDR3aa: CASSLYPSGLPKNIQYF
v_gene: TRBV5-1; len: 15; d_gene: TRBD2; CDR3aa: CASSWGLEYRETQYF